The 16 T cell receptor beta chains below come from one sample, sequenced in a study of T cells in women clearing cervical HPV infection listed by TCRdb under 2018. The protocol used for the library was the immunoSEQ multiplex PCR assay. In its TCRdb copy, this immuneACCESS table keeps in-frame sequences only and misses some clones. Where compared with another copy, unresolved V genes explain less than half of these, and the others have no known cause. The sample's table covers around 23,000 clones. The biggest ten clones account for about 5.7% of the sample. Sequences were obtained from blood buffy coat. These receptors were collected from a woman aged 18 to 75 with a cervical HPV16 infection that either progressed to CIN3+ or cleared (not recorded which).

Note on this clone: The read gets to within 3 residues of the CDR3 end, and the germline J gene fills in the rest. This chain uses TRBV2 with TRBJ1-1; maybe TRBD1 (5 bases). V was clipped by 7 bases and J by 2 bases, with 17 bases between them. CDR3 length equals 15 residues. Germline CDR1 is SNHLY and CDR2 is FYNNEI. CDR3 loop: CASIVRYGGNTEAFF. The CDR3 DNA, read in part, is TGTGCCAGCATTGTCAGGTACGGGGGAAACACTGAA.

As concerns this clone: The read gets to within 3 residues of the CDR3 end, and the germline J gene fills in the rest. The chain links TRBV7-3 to TRBJ2-7; 9 nucleotides agree with TRBD1. Trimming at V came to 4 bases and at J to 6 bases, leaving 7 bases not matched to a gene. The CDR3 loop spans 14 amino acids. The germline CDR1 and CDR2 sequences are SGHTA and FQGTGA. CDR3 DNA, as far as it was read: TGTGCCAGCAGCTCGACAGGGGGTCAGTTCGAG. Encoded protein: CASSSTGGQFE. In full, the CDR3 is CASSSTGGQFEQYF.

Comment on this clone: The read is 3 residues too short to cover the CDR3 end, so that end is filled in from the germline J gene. The chain uses TRBV5-1 and TRBJ2-3; 9 bases line up with TRBD2. The CDR3 is 19 residues long. Germline-derived CDR1 and CDR2 are SGHRS and YFSETQ. V was pared by 5 bases and J by 4 bases, with 20 bases of the junction left unmatched. The CDR3 sequence is CASRVRPGTSRRGSDTQYF. The sequenced CDR3 bases are TGCGCCAGCAGAGTAAGACCCGGGACTAGCCGGCGGGGGTCAGATACG. Full variable domain (missing parts from reference TRBV5-1 and TRBJ2-3): KAGVTQTPRYLIKTRGQQVTLSCSPISGHRSVSWYQQTPGQGLQFLFEYFSETQRNKGNFPGRFSGRQFSNSRSEMNVSTLELGDSALYLCASRVRPGTSRRGSDTQYFGPGTRLTVL.

As concerns this clone: The DNA ends 3 residues before the CDR3 does, and the rest of the CDR3 is filled in from the germline J gene. The rearrangement uses TRBV7-9 and TRBJ1-6; D gene unclear. The CDR3 totals 15 residues. Trimming removed 1 base at V and 7 bases at J, with 11 bases between. The germline V gene has CDR1 SEHNR and CDR2 FQNEAQ (reference sequence). CDR3 region: CASSLEASSNSPLHF. The CDR3 bases that were read are TGTGCCAGCAGCTTAGAGGCTTCGTCAAATTCACCC. The variable domain in full, with the rest retrieved from reference TRBV7-9 and TRBJ1-6, is DTGVSQNPRHKITKRGQNVTFRCDPISEHNRLYWYRQTLGQGPEFLTYFQNEAQLEKSRLLSDRFSAERPKGSFSTLEIQRTEQGDSAMYLCASSLEASSNSPLHFGNGTRLTVT.

This CDR3 is CASSQLQGNTEAFF. Incomplete CDR3 DNA: TGCGCCAGCAGCCAGCTACAGGGCAACACTGAA. The chain couples TRBV5-1 to TRBJ1-1, with a weak D call TRBD1 (6 bases). The read falls 3 residues short of the CDR3 end, and the missing part is taken from the germline J gene. The CDR3 runs to 14 residues. Per germline, CDR1 SGHRS and CDR2 YFSETQ. The germline V and J ends were trimmed by 4 bases and 2 bases, with 12 bases remaining between them.

Of note for this clone: The read stops 3 residues short of the end of the CDR3; the missing end is completed from the germline J gene. The chain carries TRBV20-1 and TRBJ2-3; 11 bases line up with TRBD2. This CDR3 is 15 amino acids long. CDR1 and CDR2 from the germline V gene are DFQATT and SNEGSKA (reference sequence). CDR3 protein: CSATRLAGRQETQYF. CDR3 DNA, as far as it was read: TGCAGTGCTACGAGACTAGCGGGACGTCAAGAGACG.

Notes on this clone: Read data end 3 residues before the CDR3 end; the end is taken from the germline J gene. The rearrangement uses TRBV10-3 and TRBJ1-4; no definite D call. CDR1 and CDR2 (germline): ENHRY, SYGVKD. Trimming took 2 bases from V and 5 from J, leaving 6 bases between them. CDR3 length equals 13 residues. Here the CDR3 reads CAISEGLNEKLFF. CDR3 DNA (partial): TGTGCCATCAGTGAGGGACTAAATGAAAAA.

As to this clone: The CDR3 is cut off 3 residues early in the read; its end comes from the germline J gene. This chain links TRBV7-6 with TRBJ1-2, with 7 bases identical to TRBD1. The CDR3 has 14 residues. Germline values: CDR1 SGHVS, CDR2 FNYEAQ. Incomplete CDR3 DNA: TGTGCCAGCAGCTTAGGCCGGGGGACAGATACC. This encodes CASSLGRGTDT. The full CDR3 reads CASSLGRGTDTYTF. Full variable domain (missing parts from reference TRBV7-6 and TRBJ1-2): GAGVSQSPRYKVTKRGQDVALRCDPISGHVSLYWYRQALGQGPEFLTYFNYEAQQDKSGLPNDRFSAERPEGSISTLTIQRTEQRDSAMYRCASSLGRGTDTYTFGSGTRLTVV.

Concerning this clone: The DNA ends 3 residues before the CDR3 does, and the rest of the CDR3 is filled in from the germline J gene. The chain has TRBV12-3 or TRBV12-4 and TRBJ1-4, with TRBD1 identical over 9 bases. CDR3 length equals 15 residues. The V gene end was trimmed by 5 bases and the J gene end by 5 bases; junction bases not matched to a gene: 6. The CDR3 spells CASSPTGTGNEKLFF. The sequenced CDR3 bases are TGTGCCAGCAGTCCCACAGGGACAGGGAATGAAAAA.

On this clone itself: The CDR3 extends 3 residues past the end of the read, so its final part is completed from the germline J gene. The V call is TRBV11-3, the J call TRBJ2-7; perhaps TRBD1 as D (6 bases). Deletions cut 5 bases from V and 4 bases from J, with 15 bases between. The CDR3 length is 14 residues. The germline V gene encodes CDR1 SGHNT and CDR2 YENEEA. The covered CDR3 bases are TGTGCCAGCAGCGCATACGGGACACCGTACGAG. Translated, it gives CASSAYGTPYE. The entire CDR3 protein is CASSAYGTPYEQYF.

With regard to this clone: The read falls 3 residues short of the CDR3 end, and the missing part is taken from the germline J gene. The chain recombines TRBV6-2 or TRBV6-3 with TRBJ1-6, with TRBD1 matching over 7 bases. This CDR3 is built from 16 residues. The V segment lost 6 bases and the J segment 2 bases; nucleotides outside the gene matches: 7. CDR1 MNHEY and CDR2 SVGEGT come from the germline V gene. The DNA read from the CDR3 is TGTGCCAGCAGATTCGGACAGGCGACCTATAATTCACCC. It codes for CASRFGQATYNSP. The full CDR3 sequence reads CASRFGQATYNSPLHF.

Concerning this clone itself: The CDR3 is cut off 3 residues early in the read; its end comes from the germline J gene. The chain uses TRBV19 and TRBJ1-5; D gene ambiguous. This CDR3 region has 15 residues. V was trimmed by 3 bases and J by 5 bases, leaving 14 bases between them. Germline CDR1 is LNHDA and CDR2 is SQIVND (reference sequence). The CDR3 spells CASSIALTSYQPQHF. The part of the CDR3 DNA that was read is TGTGCCAGTAGTATCGCCCTCACAAGTTATCAGCCC. Using reference TRBV19 and TRBJ1-5 for the parts outside the CDR3, the full variable domain is DGGITQSPKYLFRKEGQNVTLSCEQNLNHDAMYWYRQDPGQGLRLIYYSQIVNDFQKGDIAEGYSVSREKKESFPLTVTSAQKNPTAFYLCASSIALTSYQPQHFGDGTRLSIL.

As concerns this clone: The read halts 3 residues ahead of the CDR3 end, with the missing end drawn from the germline J gene. V and J are TRBV15 and TRBJ1-1, with TRBD1 identical over 7 bases. Per the germline V gene, CDR1 is LNHNV and CDR2 is YYDKDF (reference sequence). The CDR3 contains 14 residues. Unmatched junction bases numbered 7, after V lost 3 bases and J lost 6 bases. The CDR3 region is CATSRDRYNSEAFF. CDR3 bases read: TGTGCCACCAGCAGGGACAGGTATAATTCTGAA. Full variable domain (remainder filled in from reference TRBV15 and TRBJ1-1): DAMVIQNPRYQVTQFGKPVTLSCSQTLNHNVMYWYQQKSSQAPKLLFHYYDKDFNNEADTPDNFQSRRPNTSFCFLDIRSPGLGDTAMYLCATSRDRYNSEAFFGQGTRLTVV.

In the case of this clone: With the read ending 3 residues before the CDR3 end, the germline J gene is used to fill in that end. The gene calls are TRBV19 and TRBJ1-4; D may be TRBD1 (6 bases). The CDR3 is 13 residues long. The germline CDR1 and CDR2 sequences are LNHDA and SQIVND (reference sequence). CDR3 protein: CASKNREDSPLFF. The CDR3 DNA, read in part, is TGTGCCAGTAAGAACAGGGAAGATTCACCA.

On this clone: The sequenced fragment ends 3 residues before the CDR3 boundary, so the rest is inferred from the germline J gene. This chain links TRBV30 with TRBJ2-2, with TRBD1 identical over 8 bases. Germline CDR1 and CDR2: GTSNPN and SVGIG (reference sequence). The CDR3 contains 15 residues. The CDR3 is CAWDDRDRRHEKLFF. The sequenced part of the CDR3 DNA is TGTGCCTGGGATGATCGGGACAGGAGGCATGAAAAG.

Notes on this clone: Read data end 3 residues before the CDR3 end; the end is taken from the germline J gene. This chain joins TRBV19 and TRBJ1-1, with TRBD1 matching over 10 bases. Germline CDR1 reads LNHDA; CDR2 reads SQIVND (reference sequence). The CDR3 loop spans 15 amino acids. CDR3 bases read: TGTGCCAGTAGTATCCCCGGGACAGGGGTGGCGGAA. Translated, it gives CASSIPGTGVAE. The complete CDR3 protein is CASSIPGTGVAEAFF. The entire variable domain, with the rest obtained from reference TRBV19 and TRBJ1-1, is as follows: DGGITQSPKYLFRKEGQNVTLSCEQNLNHDAMYWYRQDPGQGLRLIYYSQIVNDFQKGDIAEGYSVSREKKESFPLTVTSAQKNPTAFYLCASSIPGTGVAEAFFGQGTRLTVV.